This entry lists 19 T cell receptor beta chains sequenced from one sample in a study of naive and memory T cell subsets listed by TCRdb under 2017. These TCRs are of unknown antigen specificity. Receptors were amplified or captured by UMI-ligation and nested PCR. TCRdb names Illumina MiSeq as the instrument used. To cover both TRBC1 and TRBC2, the beta constant-region primer consisted of an equimolar mix of two oligonucleotides. Four rounds of PCR, combining the SP2 primer with nested alpha and beta constant-region primers, were used to amplify the ligated cDNA. TCRdb applied fastp at Q25 and MiXCR to the public reads, then kept only in-frame beta chains. Rows are combined by CDR3 protein, so each entry shows the most common genes and DNA. Recorded for this sample are 90,000 to 120,000 distinct CDR3 sequences; 14% of them occurred a single time. Around 2.7% of the sample rests with the top ten. Summary of the overall study and its limitations: A few larger clonotypes were found in naive repertoires, especially CD8, and these larger clonotypes were possibly memory cells re-expressing CD45RA.

The sample taken for sequencing was naive CD8+ T cells from blood. The label giving this sample's cell subset or site can be read as: naive T cells, CD45RA high CD27+. The receptors here all came from a human donor in good health.

There are many counts of this clonotype. The chain links TRBV29-1 to TRBJ2-1; TRBD1 might be the D (5 bases). The CDR3 has 12 residues. Germline lookup yields CDR1 SQVTM and CDR2 ANQGSEA. Trimming cost V 3 bases and J 7 bases, with 10 bases left between them. CDR3 in amino acids: CSVDKGWNEQFF. DNA for the CDR3: TGCAGCGTTGACAAGGGGTGGAATGAGCAGTTCTTC.

This clonotype was counted at least ten times. This chain joins TRBV10-3 and TRBJ2-7, with 9 bases lining up with TRBD1. The CDR3 totals 13 residues. Germline CDR1 reads ENHRY; CDR2 reads SYGVKD. The V gene end was trimmed by 5 bases and the J gene end by 7 bases; junction bases not matched to a gene: 6. CDR3 nucleotide sequence: TGTGCCATCAGTACCGGGACAGGGTCTGAGCAGTACTTC. Translated, it gives CAISTGTGSEQYF.

This clonotype was detected a few times. The genes are TRBV6-2 or TRBV6-3 and TRBJ1-1, with unresolved D. Germline values: CDR1 MNHEY, CDR2 SVGEGT. The CDR3 totals 14 residues. V dropped 6 bases and J dropped 0 bases, with 11 bases sitting between them. In DNA form, the CDR3 reads TGTGCCAGCAGCCTCCACACCGTGAACACTGAAGCTTTCTTT. As protein: CASSLHTVNTEAFF.

This clonotype is a singleton in its sample. The gene calls are TRBV7-9 and TRBJ2-7, with 12 bases fitting TRBD2. CDR1 is SEHNR, CDR2 FQNEAQ, per germline (reference sequence). The CDR3 runs 15 residues. V was clipped by 4 bases and J by 1 base; unmatched bases: 2. This CDR3 reads CASSSLAGGSYEQYF. The CDR3 DNA follows: TGTGCCAGCAGCTCCCTAGCGGGAGGGTCCTACGAGCAGTACTTC.

Only a few counts were recorded for this clonotype. The chain combines TRBV5-1 with TRBJ2-7; 9 bases are shared with TRBD1. This CDR3 region has 15 residues. Trimming at V came to 1 base and at J to 4 bases, leaving 6 bases not matched to a gene. The germline gives CDR1 SGHRS, CDR2 YFSETQ. The chain's CDR3 is CASSLRQGENYEQYF. CDR3 DNA: TGCGCCAGCAGCTTGCGACAGGGGGAAAATTACGAGCAGTACTTC.

The chain uses TRBV9 and TRBJ2-1; D is ambiguous. The length of the CDR3 is 14 residues. Germline V lookup: CDR1 SGDLS, CDR2 YYNGEE. V was trimmed by 3 bases and J by 0 bases, leaving 7 bases between them. CDR3 protein: CASSAVSSYNEQFF. Here the CDR3 DNA reads TGTGCCAGCAGCGCCGTAAGCTCCTACAATGAGCAGTTCTTC.

This clonotype showed up just a few times. The chain uses TRBV7-8 and TRBJ1-5; 7 bases map to TRBD1. The CDR3 covers 15 residues. Per the germline V gene, CDR1 is SGHVS and CDR2 is FQNEAQ. The trim removed 1 base at V and 3 bases at J, leaving 3 bases unmatched. CDR3 in amino acids: CASSLEGQLNQPQHF. The CDR3 nucleotides are TGTGCCAGCAGCTTAGAGGGACAGCTCAATCAGCCCCAGCATTTT.

The V and J genes are TRBV12-3 or TRBV12-4 and TRBJ2-7; D is unresolved. V was clipped by 8 bases and J by 4 bases, with 6 bases between them. The CDR3 sequence is 10 residues long. The CDR3 protein is CASAGYEQYF. The CDR3 DNA is TGTGCCAGCGCTGGGTACGAGCAGTACTTC.

The chain joins TRBV7-2 to TRBJ2-3, with D perhaps TRBD1 (7 bases). Looked up from germline, CDR1 is SGHTA and CDR2 is FQGNSA. The CDR3 contains 15 residues. Trimming left V 5 bases short and J 6 bases short, with 18 bases between. CDR3 nucleotide sequence: TGTGCCAGCAGCCAGGGGGGCGCAGCCTGGGATACGCAGTATTTT. Translation gives CASSQGGAAWDTQYF.

This chain connects TRBV12-3 or TRBV12-4 to TRBJ2-7, with TRBD1 identical over 7 bases. The CDR3 has 14 amino acids. Losses at the gene ends were 3 bases for V and 4 bases for J; bases not matched to a gene: 6. DNA of the CDR3: TGTGCCAGCAGTTTTGGGACAGCTACTTACGAGCAGTACTTC. Its translation is CASSFGTATYEQYF.

The table lists this clonotype with many counts. This chain links TRBV15 with TRBJ2-3; D gene uncertain. Trimming cost V 0 bases and J 2 bases, with 3 bases left between them. CDR3 length: 13 residues. Germline V gene data show CDR1 as LNHNV and CDR2 as YYDKDF (reference sequence). The CDR3 sequence is CATSREFTDTQYF. The DNA for the CDR3 is TGTGCCACCAGCAGAGAGTTCACAGATACGCAGTATTTT. Combining the CDR3 with reference TRBV15 and TRBJ2-3 gives the whole variable domain DAMVIQNPRYQVTQFGKPVTLSCSQTLNHNVMYWYQQKSSQAPKLLFHYYDKDFNNEADTPDNFQSRRPNTSFCFLDIRSPGLGDTAMYLCATSREFTDTQYFGPGTRLTVL.

This clonotype was observed many times. The genes are TRBV5-4 and TRBJ2-7; 10 bases agree with TRBD1. V trimming: 2 bases; J trimming: 5 bases; junction bases outside the gene matches: 4. The CDR3 is 14 residues long. The germline V gene has CDR1 SGHNT and CDR2 YYREEE (reference sequence). This chain's CDR3 is CASSFGTGADEQYF. The CDR3 region has the DNA TGTGCCAGCAGCTTCGGGACAGGGGCTGACGAGCAGTACTTC.

This clonotype was detected ten times or more. This chain joins TRBV12-3 or TRBV12-4 and TRBJ2-1; D is unclear. V lost 9 bases, J lost 5 bases, and 11 bases lay in between. The CDR3 contains 12 residues. The CDR3 loop reads CASSLINNEQFF. The CDR3 region has the DNA TGTGCCAGTTCCCTTATCAACAATGAGCAGTTCTTC.

This clonotype was observed a few times. The V and J genes are TRBV10-3 and TRBJ2-1; tentative D call: TRBD1 (5 bases). The germline gives CDR1 ENHRY, CDR2 SYGVKD. CDR3 length: 18 residues. Trimming removed 3 bases at V and 0 bases at J, with 18 bases between. CDR3 residues: CAISDLSTDKSSYNEQFF. The CDR3 coding sequence is TGTGCCATCAGTGACCTCTCTACGGACAAGAGCTCCTACAATGAGCAGTTCTTC.

This clonotype showed up just a few times. The gene calls are TRBV10-3 and TRBJ2-3; D gene uncertain. Deletions cut 3 bases from V and 6 bases from J, with 7 bases between. The CDR3 is 12 residues long. CDR1 is ENHRY, CDR2 SYGVKD, per germline. The CDR3 region has the DNA TGTGCCATCAGTGATCCCCCGGATACGCAGTATTTT. It specifies CAISDPPDTQYF.

This chain joins TRBV9 and TRBJ1-2; D perhaps matches TRBD1 (5 bases). The CDR3 length is 11 residues. Germline values: CDR1 SGDLS, CDR2 YYNGEE. Between the trimmed V and J ends, which lost 6 bases and 5 bases, there was a span of 8 bases. This chain's CDR3 is CASKGQYGYTF. As DNA, the CDR3 is TGTGCCAGCAAGGGGCAATATGGCTACACCTTC.

This chain uses TRBV30 with TRBJ2-3; 12 bases align to TRBD2. The ends lost 2 bases at V and 0 bases at J; junction bases unmatched: 3. The V gene's germline CDR1 is GTSNPN and CDR2 SVGIG (reference sequence). CDR3 length equals 16 residues. CDR3 in amino acids: CAWSSGTSGSTDTQYF. The CDR3, as DNA: TGTGCCTGGAGTTCAGGGACTAGCGGGAGCACAGATACGCAGTATTTT.

This clonotype was counted a few times. The chain employs TRBV12-3 or TRBV12-4 and TRBJ1-2; possible D gene TRBD1, 6 bases. Deletions cut 4 bases from V and 1 base from J, with 13 bases between. The CDR3 sequence is 15 residues long. As DNA, the CDR3 is TGTGCCAGCAGTTCCGGACAGAGGCTTAACTATGGCTACACCTTC. It specifies CASSSGQRLNYGYTF.

A few counts support this clonotype. This chain joins TRBV29-1 and TRBJ1-2; D remains unclear. There are 14 residues in the CDR3. Looked up from germline, CDR1 is SQVTM and CDR2 is ANQGSEA. The germline V and J ends were trimmed by 4 bases and 1 base, with 13 bases remaining between them. The CDR3 nucleotides read TGCAGCGTTGTCGCCCCGGGAGTTAACTATGGCTACACCTTC. Translating it yields CSVVAPGVNYGYTF. Variable domain in full (rest from reference TRBV29-1 and TRBJ1-2): SAVISQKPSRDICQRGTSLTIQCQVDSQVTMMFWYRQQPGQSLTLIATANQGSEATYESGFVIDKFPISRPNLTFSTLTVSNMSPEDSSIYLCSVVAPGVNYGYTFGSGTRLTVV.